The sequence of this T cell receptor (beta chain) was determined in a study of shared clonotypes between healthy human individuals. Study background: Those who served as donors were a couple of women and a few men between the ages of 18 and 49.

Germline V lookup: CDR1 MGHRA, CDR2 YSYEKL. Trimming left V 3 bases short and J 12 bases short, with 25 bases between. The CDR3 consists of 16 residues. Participating donors were healthy, HIV-negative adults free of recent acute infections or vaccinations. About this clone: Antigen unknown.

The table came from immunoSEQ multiplex PCR; TCRdb's copy has only in-frame clones and leaves some out. Here the sample spans about 500,000 clones, roughly three quarters being singletons. Study-wide results and caveats: Few donors restricted represented genetic and exposure-history diversity.

This chain connects TRBV4-1 to TRBJ2-3; tentatively, D is TRBD1 (8 bases). The receptor was derived from a woman aged 40 to 50 in good health. Some clones in this sample may be carry-over from other donors' samples. Sequences were obtained from PBMCs. CDR3 DNA: TGCGCCAGCAGCCAGGGTGACAGGGGAGGGTTGGATATCCAGTATTTT. Residues: CASSQGDRGGLDIQYF.